This T cell receptor beta chain was recorded in a study of OX40 agonist ivuxolimab in advanced cancers. Anyone with autoimmune disease history or systemic immunosuppression was excluded. Sequencing used immunoSEQ multiplex PCR; TCRdb keeps in-frame clones, though not all of them. The data hold about 80,000 clones, with roughly 91% observed a single time. V was clipped by 3 bases and J by 5 bases, with 16 bases between them. The CDR3 length is 15 residues. Germline V lookup: CDR1 SGHTA, CDR2 FQGNSA. The V and J genes are TRBV7-2 and TRBJ2-5; D is perhaps TRBD1 or TRBD2 (5 bases each). The sequence was obtained from an adult with an advanced solid tumor such as melanoma, head and neck, liver or kidney cancer. The sample here was CD4+ or CD8+ T cells sorted from blood, taken in a trial of the OX40 agonist ivuxolimab. The CDR3 DNA follows: TGTGCCAGCAGCTTTCAGCCCGGGACCACGGAGACCCAGTACTTC. Its protein is CASSFQPGTTETQYF.